This T cell receptor beta chain was sequenced for a study of blood T cell repertoires in COVID-19 (TCRdb year 2020). The study in broad terms: The collaborator samples originated in the United States, Italy and Spain and spanned the acute and convalescent phases of COVID-19. The sample metadata nearly always contained a de-identified subject ID, COVID-19 status, age in years and sex. Subjects who had been exposed to COVID-19, were actively infected with it, or had recovered from it provided the deeply sampled blood TCRbeta repertoires that made up the dataset. The samples were drawn from the first 160 participants of the ongoing ImmuneRACE study and from 950 to 1,500 subjects provided by 6 global collaborators. The repertoires were made available in a free public database intended to serve as a resource for research on the immune response to SARS-CoV-2. HLA class I and class II types, where available, came from metadata supplied by the sample provider rather than from assay-based typing. The prospective study material was composed of cDNA or gDNA derived from T cells, B-cell-depleted T cells, or PBMCs.

The germline V gene (reference sequence) specifies MNHEY as CDR1 and SMNVEV as CDR2. The CDR3 measures 17 amino acids from cysteine to phenylalanine. CDR3 DNA is the only sequence kept; it has 51 bases, read in frame from the first base. The junction carries 16 bases between V and J, which are trimmed by 6 bases and 1 base respectively. Each collaborating institution followed its own protocols to collect whole blood in K2EDTA tubes. For TCRbeta analysis, collaborator samples were shipped as frozen whole blood, as isolated PBMCs, or as DNA extracted from either sample type. TCRbeta CDR3 regions were amplified from genomic DNA by means of the immunoSEQ Assay, a bias-controlled multiplex PCR. On the authors' methods: The number of nucleated cells in each sample was estimated by amplification of reference gene primers within the assay. To quantify the absolute abundance of each unique TCRbeta CDR3 rearrangement, sequence reads were collapsed and filtered. For each sample, productive Simpson clonality was calculated as the square root of Simpson's diversity index over productive rearrangements. What TCRdb holds here is the immuneACCESS table cut down to in-frame rearrangements. Part of the clones is not present; checked against another copy, under half of the missing clones reflect an unresolved V gene, and the others are unexplained. That table is the source of V, J and clone size, and D and trimming were worked out from the DNA. Here the sample has more than 250,000 clones; roughly 91% occur a single time. Of the sample, 1% is held by the ten largest clones.

About this clone itself: There is no known antigen for this receptor. The record has no base qualities; no much larger clone is one base away.

The investigation overall reported the following: The quantity of clinical and demographic metadata differed by source and by participant and was supplied without curation.

The specimen was peripheral blood. The chain is made from TRBV27 and TRBJ1-6; no D gene call is confident. The sequence was collected from a man in his forties or fifties with active or convalescent COVID-19. The nucleotide sequence is given as TGTGCCAGCAGCATGCGATTCGTGGAGTCCTATAATTCACCCCTCCACTTT. This encodes CASSMRFVESYNSPLHF.